The clone carrying this T cell receptor beta chain is classed as medium-sized. This entry belongs to a study of human T cells and chemical hapten exposure. Time point denoted: healthy volunteer bleed at 2 weeks. The template was total RNA from unfractionated whole blood. TCRdb itself ran the RACE reads through MiXCR, one entry per CDR3 protein. The sample records tens of thousands of distinct CDR3 sequences, 6% to 7.5% being singletons. The CDR3 contains 13 residues. Germline assignment: CDR1 DFQATT and CDR2 SNEGSKA (reference sequence). Between the trimmed V and J ends, which lost 5 bases and 7 bases, there was a span of 14 bases.

Sample: whole blood. The receptor comes from a human donor in good health. Some clones in this sample may be carry-over from other donors' samples. The J gene is TRBJ1-4, the V gene TRBV20-1; D remains unclear. The CDR3 sequence: CSARGSKGEKLFF. The CDR3 DNA reads TGCAGTGCTCGCGGGTCTAAGGGTGAAAAACTGTTTTTT.